This T cell receptor beta chain was recovered during a study of T cells after yellow fever vaccination. Template switching with 5'RACE generated the TCR cDNA and added a universal primer site and UMIs. TCRdb re-analysed the 5' RACE reads in MiXCR, keeping a single row per CDR3 protein. The sample lists approximately 170,000 distinct CDR3 sequences, 8% to 13% occurring once. On this clonotype: Its antigen is still unknown.

General study results and limits: Most primary-vaccination clones recurred post-booster (approximately 96% CD4, roughly 90% CD8). Although most clonotypes did not, a small share appeared in both CD4 and CD8 compartments.

The germline gives CDR1 MNHEY, CDR2 SVGEGT. Trimming took off 7 bases at V and 1 base at J, with 7 bases between the two ends. The CDR3 length is 12 residues. This sequence joins TRBV6-2 or TRBV6-3 and TRBJ1-1; D remains ambiguous. This sequence was found in a man aged 18-30 years who received the YFV17D yellow fever vaccine. Here the sequenced sample was CD8+ T cells sorted from PBMCs, taken 15 days after the yellow fever booster vaccination. DNA of the CDR3: TGTGCCAGCAAAATGGGGAACACTGAAGCTTTCTTT. It translates to CASKMGNTEAFF.